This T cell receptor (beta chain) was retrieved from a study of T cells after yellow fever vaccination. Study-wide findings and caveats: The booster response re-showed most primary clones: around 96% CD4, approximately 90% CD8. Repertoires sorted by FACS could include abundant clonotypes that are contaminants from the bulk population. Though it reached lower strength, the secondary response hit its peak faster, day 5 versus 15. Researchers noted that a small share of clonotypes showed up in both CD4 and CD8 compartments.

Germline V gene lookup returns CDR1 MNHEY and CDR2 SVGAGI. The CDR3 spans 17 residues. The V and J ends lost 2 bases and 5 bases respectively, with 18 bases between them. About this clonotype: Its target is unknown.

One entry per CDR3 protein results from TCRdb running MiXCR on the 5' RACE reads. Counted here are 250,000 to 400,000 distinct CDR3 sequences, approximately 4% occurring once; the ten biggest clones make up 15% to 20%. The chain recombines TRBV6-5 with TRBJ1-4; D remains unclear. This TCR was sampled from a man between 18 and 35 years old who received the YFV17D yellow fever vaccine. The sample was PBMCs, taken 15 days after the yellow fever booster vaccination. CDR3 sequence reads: CASSYHIAPGGNEKLFF. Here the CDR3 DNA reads TGTGCCAGCAGTTACCACATTGCTCCAGGAGGAAATGAAAAACTGTTTTTT.